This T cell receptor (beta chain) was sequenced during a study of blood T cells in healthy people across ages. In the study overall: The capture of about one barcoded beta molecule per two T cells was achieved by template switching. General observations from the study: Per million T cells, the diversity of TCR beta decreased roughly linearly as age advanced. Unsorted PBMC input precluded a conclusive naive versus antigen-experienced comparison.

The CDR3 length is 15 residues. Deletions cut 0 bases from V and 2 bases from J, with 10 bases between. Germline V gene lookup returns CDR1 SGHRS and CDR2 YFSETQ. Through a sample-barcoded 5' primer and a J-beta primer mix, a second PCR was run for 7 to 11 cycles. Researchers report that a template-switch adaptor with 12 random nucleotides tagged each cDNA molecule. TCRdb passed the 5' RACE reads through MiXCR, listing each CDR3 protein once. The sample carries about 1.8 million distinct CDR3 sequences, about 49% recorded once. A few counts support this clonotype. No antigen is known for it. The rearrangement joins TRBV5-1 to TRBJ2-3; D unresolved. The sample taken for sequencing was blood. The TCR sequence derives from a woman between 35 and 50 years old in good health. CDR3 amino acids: CASSLEPSNTDTQYF. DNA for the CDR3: TGCGCCAGCAGCTTGGAACCCTCTAACACAGATACGCAGTATTTT.